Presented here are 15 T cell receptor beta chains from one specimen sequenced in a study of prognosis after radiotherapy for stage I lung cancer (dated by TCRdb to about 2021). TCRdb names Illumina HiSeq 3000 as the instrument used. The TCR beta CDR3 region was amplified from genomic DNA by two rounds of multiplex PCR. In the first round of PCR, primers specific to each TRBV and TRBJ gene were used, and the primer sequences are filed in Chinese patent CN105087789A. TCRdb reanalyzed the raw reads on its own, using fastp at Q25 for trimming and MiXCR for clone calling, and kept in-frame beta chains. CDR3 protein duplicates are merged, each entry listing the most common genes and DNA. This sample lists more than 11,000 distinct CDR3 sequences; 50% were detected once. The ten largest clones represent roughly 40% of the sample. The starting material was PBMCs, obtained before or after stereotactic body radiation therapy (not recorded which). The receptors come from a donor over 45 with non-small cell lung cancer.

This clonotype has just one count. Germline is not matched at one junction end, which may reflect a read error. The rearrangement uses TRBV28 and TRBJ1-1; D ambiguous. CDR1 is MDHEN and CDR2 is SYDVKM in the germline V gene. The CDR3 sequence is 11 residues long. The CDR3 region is CASSLLYEHYF. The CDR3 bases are TGTGCCAGCAGTTTATTATACGAGCATTACTTT. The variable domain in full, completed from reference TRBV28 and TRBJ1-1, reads DVKVTQSSRYLVKRTGEKVFLECVQDMDHENMFWYRQDPGLGLRLIYFSYDVKMKEKGDIPEGYSVSREKKERFSLILESASTNQTSMYLCASSLLYEHYFGQGTRLTVV.

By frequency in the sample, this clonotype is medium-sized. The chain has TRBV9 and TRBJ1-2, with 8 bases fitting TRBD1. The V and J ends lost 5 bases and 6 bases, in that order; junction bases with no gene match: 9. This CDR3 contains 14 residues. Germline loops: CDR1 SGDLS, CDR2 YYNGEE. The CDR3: CASSTTGAFNGYTF. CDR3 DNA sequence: TGTGCCAGCAGTACGACAGGGGCTTTCAATGGCTACACCTTC.

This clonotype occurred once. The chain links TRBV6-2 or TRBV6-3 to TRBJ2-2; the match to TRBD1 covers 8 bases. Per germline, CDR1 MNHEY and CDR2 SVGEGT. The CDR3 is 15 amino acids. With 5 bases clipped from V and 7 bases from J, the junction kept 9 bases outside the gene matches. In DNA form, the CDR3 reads TGTGCCAGCAGTAGATCGGGACAGGCGGTCGGGGAGCTGTTTTTT. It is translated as CASSRSGQAVGELFF.

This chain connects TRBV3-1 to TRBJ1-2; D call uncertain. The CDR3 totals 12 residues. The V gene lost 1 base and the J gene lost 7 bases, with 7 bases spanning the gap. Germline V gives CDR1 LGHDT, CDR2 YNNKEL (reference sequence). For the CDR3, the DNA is TGTGCCAGCAGCCAAGGGGTCGGTGGCTACACCTTC. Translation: CASSQGVGGYTF.

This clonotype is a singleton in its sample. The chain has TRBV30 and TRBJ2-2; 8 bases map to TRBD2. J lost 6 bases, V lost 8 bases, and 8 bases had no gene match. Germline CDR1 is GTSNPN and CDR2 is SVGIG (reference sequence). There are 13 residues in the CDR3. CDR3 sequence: CARRAGGPGELFF. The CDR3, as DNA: TGTGCCCGGCGGGCGGGAGGCCCCGGGGAGCTGTTTTTT.

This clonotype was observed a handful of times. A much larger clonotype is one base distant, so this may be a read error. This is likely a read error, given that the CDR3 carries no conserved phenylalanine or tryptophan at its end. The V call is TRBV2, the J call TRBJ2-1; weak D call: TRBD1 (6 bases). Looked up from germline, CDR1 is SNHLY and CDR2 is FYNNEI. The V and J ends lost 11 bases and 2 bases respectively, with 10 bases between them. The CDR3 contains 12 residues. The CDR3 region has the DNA TGTGCCGGGACAAAAACCTACAATGAGCAGTTCCTC. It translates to CAGTKTYNEQFL.

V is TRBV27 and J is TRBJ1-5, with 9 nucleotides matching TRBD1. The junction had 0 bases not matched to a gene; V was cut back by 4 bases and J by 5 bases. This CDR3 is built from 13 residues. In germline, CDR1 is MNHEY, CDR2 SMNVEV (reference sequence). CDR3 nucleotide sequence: TGTGCCAGCAGTTGGGACAGGGATCAGCCCCAGCATTTT. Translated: CASSWDRDQPQHF.

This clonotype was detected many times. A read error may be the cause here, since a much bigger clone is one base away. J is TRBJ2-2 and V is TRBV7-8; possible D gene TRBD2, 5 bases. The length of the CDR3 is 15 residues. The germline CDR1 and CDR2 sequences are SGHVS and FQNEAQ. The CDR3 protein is CASSLGTFNTGEPFF. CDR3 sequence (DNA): TGTGCCAGCAGCTTGGGCACCTTCAACACCGGGGAGCCGTTTTTT.

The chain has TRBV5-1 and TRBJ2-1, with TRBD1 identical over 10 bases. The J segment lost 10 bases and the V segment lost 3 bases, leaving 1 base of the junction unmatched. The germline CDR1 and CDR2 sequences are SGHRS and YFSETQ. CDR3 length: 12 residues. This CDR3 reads CASSWTGGEQFF. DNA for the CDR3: TGCGCCAGCAGCTGGACAGGGGGAGAGCAGTTCTTC.

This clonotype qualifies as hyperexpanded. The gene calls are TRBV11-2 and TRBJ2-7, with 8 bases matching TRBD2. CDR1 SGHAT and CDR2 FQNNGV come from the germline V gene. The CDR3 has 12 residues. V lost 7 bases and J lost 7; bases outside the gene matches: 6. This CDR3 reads CASTITGGEQYF. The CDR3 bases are TGTGCCAGCACCATAACGGGGGGGGAGCAGTACTTC.

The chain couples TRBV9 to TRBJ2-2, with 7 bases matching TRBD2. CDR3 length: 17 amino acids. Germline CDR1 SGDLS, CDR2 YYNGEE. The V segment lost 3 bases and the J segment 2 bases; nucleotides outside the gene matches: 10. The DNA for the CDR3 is TGTGCCAGCAGCGAACACAAAGCGGGGCAAAACACCGGGGAGCTGTTTTTT. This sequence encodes CASSEHKAGQNTGELFF.

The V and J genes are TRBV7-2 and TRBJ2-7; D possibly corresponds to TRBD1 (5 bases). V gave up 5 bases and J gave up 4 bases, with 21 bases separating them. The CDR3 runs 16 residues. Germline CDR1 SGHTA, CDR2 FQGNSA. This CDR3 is CASSPGRAANKYEQYF. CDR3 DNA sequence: TGTGCCAGCAGCCCAGGCAGGGCCGCAAACAAATACGAGCAGTACTTC. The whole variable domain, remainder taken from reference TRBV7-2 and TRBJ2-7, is GAGVSQSPSNKVTEKGKDVELRCDPISGHTALYWYRQSLGQGLEFLIYFQGNSAPDKSGLPSDRFSAERTGGSVSTLTIQRTQQEDSAVYLCASSPGRAANKYEQYFGPGTRLTVT.

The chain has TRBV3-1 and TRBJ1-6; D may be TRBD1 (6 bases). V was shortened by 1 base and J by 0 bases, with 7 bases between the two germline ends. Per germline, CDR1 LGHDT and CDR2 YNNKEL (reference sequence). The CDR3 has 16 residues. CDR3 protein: CASSQADSSYNSPLHF. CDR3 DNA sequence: TGTGCCAGCAGCCAAGCGGACAGCTCCTATAATTCACCCCTCCACTTT.

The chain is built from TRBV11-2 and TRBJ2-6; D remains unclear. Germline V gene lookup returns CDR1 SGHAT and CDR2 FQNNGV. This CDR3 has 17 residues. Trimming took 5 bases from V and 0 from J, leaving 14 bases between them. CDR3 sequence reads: CASSTLLELSGANVLTF. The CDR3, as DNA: TGTGCCAGCAGCACCCTCCTAGAGCTCTCTGGGGCCAACGTCCTGACTTTC.

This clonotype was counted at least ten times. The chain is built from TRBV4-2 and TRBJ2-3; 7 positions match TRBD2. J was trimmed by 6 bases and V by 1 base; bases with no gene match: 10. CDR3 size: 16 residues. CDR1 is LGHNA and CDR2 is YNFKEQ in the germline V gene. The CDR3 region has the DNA TGTGCCAGCAGCCAAGCATCGACGGGAGGAAGGGATACGCAGTATTTT. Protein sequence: CASSQASTGGRDTQYF.